These T cell receptor beta chains were read from a single sample in a study of cytomegalovirus exposure and HLA in healthy donors. Clones were read by immunoSEQ multiplex PCR, and TCRdb kept only the in-frame ones, dropping some. The sample consists of about 150,000 clones, 75% to 90% of them appearing once. The material sequenced was PBMCs. The receptors here all came from a woman aged 25 to 39 in good health and CMV-seronegative. Both conserved end residues are part of each CDR3. D genes are given only for firm matches. Only some rows state a clone size, as once, few, many or a class for expanded clones.

j_call: TRBJ2-1; clone_size: NA; v_call: TRBV7-9; d_call: TRBD1; cdr3_nt: TGTGCCAGCAGCTGGGGACAGGTTAGCTCCTACAATGAGCAGTTCTTC; cdr3_aa: CASSWGQVSSYNEQFF
j_call: TRBJ2-2; clone_size: NA; v_call: TRBV2; d_call: TRBD2; cdr3_nt: TGTGCCTCCTACCCGGGACTAGTTGCCGGGGAGCTGTTTTTT; cdr3_aa: CASYPGLVAGELFF
j_call: TRBJ2-1; clone_size: NA; v_call: TRBV6-5; d_call: TRBD1; cdr3_nt: TGTGCCAGCAGTTACTCCCGGGACAGGGGGCACAATGAGCAGTTCTTC; cdr3_aa: CASSYSRDRGHNEQFF
j_call: TRBJ2-2; clone_size: NA; v_call: TRBV11-3; d_call: NA; cdr3_nt: TGTGCCAGCAGCCGGGATGGCACCGGGGAGCTGTTTTTT; cdr3_aa: CASSRDGTGELFF
j_call: TRBJ2-5; clone_size: NA; v_call: TRBV5-1; d_call: TRBD1; cdr3_nt: TGCGCTACGCGGAGGACGACAGGGATTGAAGAGACCCAGTACTTC; cdr3_aa: CATRRTTGIEETQYF
j_call: TRBJ1-1; clone_size: few; v_call: TRBV7-9; d_call: NA; cdr3_nt: TGTGCCAGCAGCCCCCGGTTGCAGAACACTGAAGCTTTCTTT; cdr3_aa: CASSPRLQNTEAFF
j_call: TRBJ2-2; clone_size: NA; v_call: TRBV7-2; d_call: NA; cdr3_nt: TGTGCCAGCAGCCCGACAGGTGCGAACACCGGGGAGCTGTTTTTT; cdr3_aa: CASSPTGANTGELFF
j_call: TRBJ1-3; clone_size: NA; v_call: TRBV7-2; d_call: TRBD1; cdr3_nt: TGTGCCAGCAGACAGACAGGGTCCGGAAACACCATATATTTT; cdr3_aa: CASRQTGSGNTIYF
j_call: TRBJ2-7; clone_size: NA; v_call: TRBV9; d_call: TRBD1; cdr3_nt: TGTGCCAGCAGCCTCCGGACAGGGACGCGCGAGCAGTACTTC; cdr3_aa: CASSLRTGTREQYF
j_call: TRBJ2-5; clone_size: NA; v_call: TRBV4-3; d_call: TRBD2; cdr3_nt: TGCGCCAGCAGCCTCTTTAGCGGGGGGGCGGAGACCCAGTACTTC; cdr3_aa: CASSLFSGGAETQYF
j_call: TRBJ1-1; clone_size: NA; v_call: TRBV5-5; d_call: TRBD1; cdr3_nt: TGTGCCAGCAGCCACAGGGGTCACACTGAAGCTTTCTTT; cdr3_aa: CASSHRGHTEAFF
j_call: TRBJ1-3; clone_size: NA; v_call: TRBV30; d_call: NA; cdr3_nt: TGTGCCTGGACCTCGGGAAGTGGAAACACCATATATTTT; cdr3_aa: CAWTSGSGNTIYF
j_call: TRBJ2-4; clone_size: NA; v_call: TRBV15; d_call: NA; cdr3_nt: TGTGCCACCAGCAGAGAAGGGGGGGCGACCAAAAACATTCAGTACTTC; cdr3_aa: CATSREGGATKNIQYF
j_call: TRBJ2-7; clone_size: NA; v_call: TRBV4-1; d_call: NA; cdr3_nt: TGCGCCAGCAGCCAAGACTTCAGGCAGCCCGGCTACGAGCAGTACTTC; cdr3_aa: CASSQDFRQPGYEQYF
j_call: TRBJ1-4; clone_size: few; v_call: TRBV2; d_call: NA; cdr3_nt: TGTGCCAGCAACGTCAGGGGCCTTAATGAAAAACTGTTTTTT; cdr3_aa: CASNVRGLNEKLFF
j_call: TRBJ2-2; clone_size: NA; v_call: TRBV2; d_call: TRBD1; cdr3_nt: TGTGCCAGCAGTTGGACAGGGGCTACCGGGGAGCTGTTTTTT; cdr3_aa: CASSWTGATGELFF
j_call: TRBJ2-1; clone_size: NA; v_call: TRBV5-1; d_call: TRBD2; cdr3_nt: TGCGCCAGCAACTCGGGGGACTACTACAATGAGCAGTTCTTC; cdr3_aa: CASNSGDYYNEQFF
j_call: TRBJ1-2; clone_size: NA; v_call: TRBV19; d_call: NA; cdr3_nt: TGTGCCAGTAGTATAGAAGGAGAATTCTATGGCTACACCTTC; cdr3_aa: CASSIEGEFYGYTF
j_call: TRBJ2-7; clone_size: NA; v_call: TRBV7-2; d_call: NA; cdr3_nt: TGTGCCAGCAGCCGAGGTGACAGAGCTTACGAGCAGTACTTC; cdr3_aa: CASSRGDRAYEQYF
j_call: TRBJ1-5; clone_size: NA; v_call: TRBV6-5; d_call: TRBD1; cdr3_nt: TGTGCCAGCAGTTCCGGGACAGGGGATTATCAGCCCCAGCATTTT; cdr3_aa: CASSSGTGDYQPQHF
j_call: TRBJ1-2; clone_size: NA; v_call: TRBV6-1; d_call: NA; cdr3_nt: TGTGCCAGCCGGGATGCCGGACCCATCTATGGCTACACCTTC; cdr3_aa: CASRDAGPIYGYTF
j_call: TRBJ1-2; clone_size: NA; v_call: TRBV4-3; d_call: NA; cdr3_nt: TGCGCCAGCAGCCCCCTTGGCCAAACCTATGGCTACACCTTC; cdr3_aa: CASSPLGQTYGYTF
j_call: TRBJ2-7; clone_size: NA; v_call: TRBV7-9; d_call: NA; cdr3_nt: TGTGCCAGCAGCAACCCCTTCCTAGCCGACGAGCAGTACTTC; cdr3_aa: CASSNPFLADEQYF
j_call: TRBJ2-5; clone_size: once; v_call: TRBV5-5; d_call: TRBD1; cdr3_nt: TGTGCCAGCAGCTCACCTCAACAGGGGGCGCGTCAAGAGACCCAGTACTTC; cdr3_aa: CASSSPQQGARQETQYF
j_call: TRBJ2-3; clone_size: few; v_call: TRBV4-3; d_call: TRBD2; cdr3_nt: TGCGCCAGCAGCCTGGGACTAGCTGTAGATACGCAGTATTTT; cdr3_aa: CASSLGLAVDTQYF
j_call: TRBJ1-4; clone_size: NA; v_call: TRBV7-8; d_call: NA; cdr3_nt: TGTGCCAGCAGCTTGGCAGCAACTAATGAAAAACTGTTTTTT; cdr3_aa: CASSLAATNEKLFF
j_call: TRBJ1-4; clone_size: NA; v_call: TRBV19; d_call: TRBD1; cdr3_nt: TGTGCCAGTAGTGCGAACAGGGGGCGTGAAAAACTGTTTTTT; cdr3_aa: CASSANRGREKLFF
j_call: TRBJ2-3; clone_size: NA; v_call: TRBV11-2; d_call: TRBD2; cdr3_nt: TGTGCCAGCATCGACGGACTAGCGGTCACAGATACGCAGTATTTT; cdr3_aa: CASIDGLAVTDTQYF
j_call: TRBJ2-1; clone_size: NA; v_call: TRBV5-4; d_call: TRBD2; cdr3_nt: TGTGCCAGCAGCTTGTGGACTAGCGGGGACAATGAGCAGTTCTTC; cdr3_aa: CASSLWTSGDNEQFF
j_call: TRBJ2-1; clone_size: NA; v_call: TRBV29-1; d_call: NA; cdr3_nt: TGCAGCGTTGGCTTAAGCGGGCTACCCTCGGGCTACAATGAGCAGTTCTTC; cdr3_aa: CSVGLSGLPSGYNEQFF
j_call: TRBJ2-7; clone_size: NA; v_call: TRBV28; d_call: TRBD2; cdr3_nt: TGTGCCAGCAGCCGAGGACTAGCGGCGACCTACGAGCAGTACTTC; cdr3_aa: CASSRGLAATYEQYF
j_call: TRBJ1-2; clone_size: NA; v_call: TRBV19; d_call: NA; cdr3_nt: TGTGCCAGTAGTCCCACAGGGAGGGATACTTATGGCTACACCTTC; cdr3_aa: CASSPTGRDTYGYTF
j_call: TRBJ1-2; clone_size: NA; v_call: TRBV27; d_call: TRBD1; cdr3_nt: TGTGCCAGCAGCCTAGGGGGCAGCGGCGCGGTTGGCTACACCTTC; cdr3_aa: CASSLGGSGAVGYTF
j_call: TRBJ2-7; clone_size: few; v_call: TRBV5-1; d_call: TRBD1; cdr3_nt: TGCGCCAGCAGCTTGGTTGGGACAGGAAGCTCCTACGAGCAGTACTTC; cdr3_aa: CASSLVGTGSSYEQYF
j_call: TRBJ2-7; clone_size: NA; v_call: TRBV27; d_call: TRBD1; cdr3_nt: TGTGCCAGCAGTAGGTTGCGGACAGGCGAGCAGTACTTC; cdr3_aa: CASSRLRTGEQYF
j_call: TRBJ2-1; clone_size: once; v_call: TRBV30; d_call: TRBD2; cdr3_nt: TGTGCCTGGAGTGTACTGTCGGGAGGGAAGTTCTTC; cdr3_aa: CAWSVLSGGKFF
j_call: TRBJ1-4; clone_size: NA; v_call: TRBV27; d_call: NA; cdr3_nt: TGTGCCAGCAGTTCGGGGCCCGGAGGGGAAAAACTGTTTTTT; cdr3_aa: CASSSGPGGEKLFF
j_call: TRBJ1-4; clone_size: NA; v_call: TRBV30; d_call: TRBD1; cdr3_nt: TGTGCCTGGAGTGTAGACAGGGTTGATGAAAAACTGTTTTTT; cdr3_aa: CAWSVDRVDEKLFF
j_call: TRBJ1-2; clone_size: NA; v_call: TRBV9; d_call: NA; cdr3_nt: TGTGCCAGCAGCGTCGGGGTGGTTGGGTATGGCTACACCTTC; cdr3_aa: CASSVGVVGYGYTF
j_call: TRBJ2-6; clone_size: NA; v_call: TRBV15; d_call: TRBD2; cdr3_nt: TGTGCCACCAGCGTATACGGACTAGCGGTATCTGGGGCCAACGTCCTGACTTTC; cdr3_aa: CATSVYGLAVSGANVLTF
j_call: TRBJ1-2; clone_size: NA; v_call: TRBV28; d_call: NA; cdr3_nt: TGTGCCAGCACCACGGGGGGTGAGTCGAGCTATGGCTACACCTTC; cdr3_aa: CASTTGGESSYGYTF
j_call: TRBJ1-1; clone_size: NA; v_call: TRBV29-1; d_call: NA; cdr3_nt: TGCAGCGTTGGTTGGGGGCGCACTGAAGCTTTCTTT; cdr3_aa: CSVGWGRTEAFF
j_call: TRBJ2-3; clone_size: NA; v_call: TRBV7-2; d_call: TRBD2; cdr3_nt: TGTGCCAGCAGCGCTAGCGGGGGAACTATGTATTTT; cdr3_aa: CASSASGGTMYF
j_call: TRBJ2-3; clone_size: NA; v_call: TRBV7-3; d_call: TRBD1; cdr3_nt: TGTGCCAGCAGCTCCCAATGGGGGACAGTGCTGTCCACAGATACGCAGTATTTT; cdr3_aa: CASSSQWGTVLSTDTQYF